Presented here are 13 T cell receptor beta chains from one specimen sequenced in a study of shared clonotypes between healthy human individuals. The assay was immunoSEQ multiplex PCR, and TCRdb's table has in-frame clones only and misses some. The table records roughly 1 million clones, under 80% of them present only once. The sequenced sample consisted of memory CD4+ T cells sorted from blood. The subset denotes: CD45RA-negative fraction. The receptors were sampled from a man younger than 35 in good health.

The J gene is TRBJ1-5, the V gene TRBV2; a possible D gene is TRBD1 (5 bases). This CDR3 has 13 residues. The V end was cut by 1 base, the J end by 9 bases, with 10 bases between. CDR1 and CDR2 from the germline V gene are SNHLY and FYNNEI. The CDR3 sequence: CASSEGGRLPQHF. For the CDR3, the DNA is TGTGCCAGCAGTGAAGGGGGCCGACTGCCCCAGCATTTT. Combining the CDR3 with reference TRBV2 and TRBJ1-5 gives the whole variable domain EPEVTQTPSHQVTQMGQEVILRCVPISNHLYFYWYRQILGQKVEFLVSFYNNEISEKSEIFDDQFSVERPDGSNFTLKIRSTKLEDSAMYFCASSEGGRLPQHFGDGTRLSIL.

The sample holds a few counts of this clone. The gene calls are TRBV7-2 and TRBJ1-1; a possible D gene is TRBD1 (6 bases). Germline V lookup: CDR1 SGHTA, CDR2 FQGNSA. The V end lost 3 bases, the J end lost 8 bases, and 7 bases lay between the germline ends. This CDR3 comprises 11 residues. The DNA of the CDR3 is TGTGCCAGCAGCTTCGACAGGGAAGCTTTCTTT. The encoded protein is CASSFDREAFF.

This chain joins TRBV14 and TRBJ1-1, with a tentative D call TRBD1 (5 bases). V was clipped by 2 bases and J by 0 bases, with 7 bases between them. This CDR3 is 14 amino acids long. CDR1 SGHDN and CDR2 FVKESK come from the germline V gene. This CDR3 is CASSQNRLNTEAFF. The DNA of the CDR3 is TGTGCCAGCAGCCAAAACAGGTTGAACACTGAAGCTTTCTTT.

The V call is TRBV29-1, the J call TRBJ2-1, with 8 bases identical to TRBD2. Trimming cost V 3 bases and J 5 bases; bases outside gene matches: 12. Germline V CDR1 and CDR2: SQVTM, ANQGSEA. This CDR3 has 16 residues. The CDR3 DNA is TGCAGCGTTGAGGGACTAGTTTCCCACGTTAACAATGAGCAGTTCTTC. The encoded protein is CSVEGLVSHVNNEQFF.

As for this clone: A read error may account for a junction end that differs from germline. V usage is TRBV7-7 and J usage is TRBJ2-7; D remains unclear. The CDR3 runs 13 residues. Germline CDR1 reads SSHAT; CDR2 reads FNYEAQ (reference sequence). For the CDR3, the DNA is TGTGCTAGCAGCTTATCGCCTGGCTACGAGCAGTACTTC. Translating it yields CASSLSPGYEQYF.

In this sample, this clone turned up a few times. This chain joins TRBV11-2 and TRBJ1-1, with TRBD1 matching over 7 bases. The ends lost 5 bases at V and 1 base at J; junction bases unmatched: 7. Germline V gene data show CDR1 as SGHAT and CDR2 as FQNNGV. The CDR3 covers 15 residues. CDR3 sequence reads: CASSPGQVGNTEAFF. The CDR3 bases are TGTGCCAGCAGCCCTGGACAGGTCGGGAACACTGAAGCTTTCTTT.

V usage is TRBV5-1 and J usage is TRBJ2-3; TRBD2 agrees at 8 bases. The CDR3 extends over 15 amino acids. Germline values: CDR1 SGHRS, CDR2 YFSETQ. V was pared by 2 bases and J by 6 bases, with 8 bases of the junction left unmatched. CDR3 nucleotides: TGCGCCAGCAGCTTCGGGCTAGCGGGCTCCGATACGCAGTATTTT. As protein: CASSFGLAGSDTQYF.

This chain connects TRBV6-1 to TRBJ2-5; D unclear. Looked up from germline, CDR1 is MNHNS and CDR2 is SASEGT. Trimming shortened V by 6 bases and J by 0 bases, and 8 bases separated the two germline ends. This CDR3 contains 13 residues. The CDR3 DNA sequence: TGTGCCAGCAGCCCCAATTACCAAGAGACCCAGTACTTC. Residues: CASSPNYQETQYF.

This rearrangement joins TRBV18 to TRBJ1-5, with no clear D. Trimming pared 2 bases from V and 4 bases from J, leaving 15 bases between. This CDR3 spans 16 amino acids. Germline V gene sequence: CDR1 KGHSH, CDR2 LQKENI. The CDR3 nucleotides read TGTGCCAGCTCACCATCGAAACTTGGGCAAAATCAGCCCCAGCATTTT. It encodes CASSPSKLGQNQPQHF.

This clone was counted ten times or more. V usage is TRBV5-1 and J usage is TRBJ2-5; TRBD2 matches at 9 bases. There are 15 residues in the CDR3. The V gene end was trimmed by 4 bases and the J gene end by 3 bases; junction bases not matched to a gene: 7. Germline-derived CDR1 and CDR2 are SGHRS and YFSETQ. As DNA, the CDR3 is TGCGCCAGCAGCCCCCCGACTAGCGGTAAAGAGACCCAGTACTTC. This codes for CASSPPTSGKETQYF.

This clone has a single count. The chain couples TRBV18 to TRBJ1-6; TRBD1 agrees at 7 bases. The V gene's germline CDR1 is KGHSH and CDR2 LQKENI. The CDR3 runs to 18 residues. V lost 3 bases, J lost 10 bases, and 18 bases stayed unmatched. CDR3: CASSPSTGTTFGRSPLHF. The CDR3 coding sequence is TGTGCCAGCTCACCCTCGACAGGGACTACATTCGGGCGGTCACCCCTCCACTTT.

The genes are TRBV2 and TRBJ1-2; a possible D gene is TRBD1 (6 bases). CDR3 length equals 12 residues. Trimming took 4 bases from V and 8 from J, leaving 11 bases between them. CDR1 SNHLY and CDR2 FYNNEI come from the germline V gene. CDR3 in amino acids: CASSVSGAGYTF. The CDR3 DNA follows: TGTGCCAGCAGTGTATCGGGGGCGGGCTACACCTTC. Together with reference TRBV2 and TRBJ1-2, the CDR3 gives the full variable domain: EPEVTQTPSHQVTQMGQEVILRCVPISNHLYFYWYRQILGQKVEFLVSFYNNEISEKSEIFDDQFSVERPDGSNFTLKIRSTKLEDSAMYFCASSVSGAGYTFGSGTRLTVV.

CDR3 sequence: CASSGQNQNIQYF. The CDR3 nucleotides are TGTGCCAGCAGTGGACAAAACCAAAACATTCAGTACTTC. V is TRBV6-6 and J is TRBJ2-4; TRBD1 is a possible D gene (5 bases). With 5 bases removed from V and 5 bases from J, the gap between germline ends came to 10 bases. This CDR3 has 13 amino acids. CDR1 is MNHNY and CDR2 is SVGAGI in the germline V gene (reference sequence).